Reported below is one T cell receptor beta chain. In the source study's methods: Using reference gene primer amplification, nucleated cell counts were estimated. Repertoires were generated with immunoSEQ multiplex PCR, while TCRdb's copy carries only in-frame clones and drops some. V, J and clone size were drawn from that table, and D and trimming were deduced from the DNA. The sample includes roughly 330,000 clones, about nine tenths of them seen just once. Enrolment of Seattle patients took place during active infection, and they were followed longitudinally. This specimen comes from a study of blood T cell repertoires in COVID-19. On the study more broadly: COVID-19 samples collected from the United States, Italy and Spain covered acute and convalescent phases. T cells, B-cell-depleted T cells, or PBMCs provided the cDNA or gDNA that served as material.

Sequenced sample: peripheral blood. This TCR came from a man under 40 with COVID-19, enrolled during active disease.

CDR3 protein: CASSRGLAGGYNEQFF. CDR3 sequence (DNA): TGCGCCAGCAGCCGGGGTCTAGCGGGAGGGTACAATGAGCAGTTCTTC. The chain joins TRBV5-1 to TRBJ2-1; 12 bases are a match to TRBD2. Germline CDR1 SGHRS, CDR2 YFSETQ. V lost 4 bases, J lost 4 bases, and 6 bases stayed unmatched. The CDR3 contains 16 residues. Drawing the rest from reference TRBV5-1 and TRBJ2-1, the complete variable domain is KAGVTQTPRYLIKTRGQQVTLSCSPISGHRSVSWYQQTPGQGLQFLFEYFSETQRNKGNFPGRFSGRQFSNSRSEMNVSTLELGDSALYLCASSRGLAGGYNEQFFGPGTRLTVL.